The 10 T cell receptor beta chains in this list originate from one sample, sequenced in a study of blood T cell repertoires in COVID-19. Repertoires were generated with immunoSEQ multiplex PCR, while TCRdb's copy carries only in-frame clones and drops some. The sample records 360,000 or so clones, less than 90% being singletons. The sequenced sample consisted of PBMCs or T cells enriched from blood (not recorded which). These receptors all come from a young woman who had recovered from COVID-19.

The chain recombines TRBV10-2 with TRBJ2-1; 11 positions match TRBD2. Germline values: CDR1 WSHSY, CDR2 SAAADI. V dropped 2 bases and J dropped 8; count of bases not matched to a gene: 8. This CDR3 spans 16 amino acids. CDR3 sequence: CASSETPSGGIDEQFF. CDR3 DNA sequence: TGCGCCAGCAGTGAGACCCCTAGCGGGGGGATAGATGAGCAGTTCTTC.

This clone was found a few times. V is TRBV19 and J is TRBJ2-1; TRBD2 matches 9 bases. The V segment lost 5 bases and the J segment 7 bases; nucleotides outside the gene matches: 12. CDR3 size: 16 residues. The germline V gene has CDR1 LNHDA and CDR2 SQIVND (reference sequence). The CDR3, as DNA: TGTGCCAGTAGTTTCATAGCGGGAGTAACGCGTAATGAGCAGTTCTTC. This codes for CASSFIAGVTRNEQFF.

CDR3 DNA: TGCGCCAGCAGCTTGGCTAGCAGCGACACCGGGGAGCTGTTTTTT. The encoded protein is CASSLASSDTGELFF. V is TRBV5-1 and J is TRBJ2-2, with D possibly matching TRBD2 (5 bases). Germline V CDR1 and CDR2: SGHRS, YFSETQ. CDR3 length equals 15 residues. The germline V and J ends were trimmed by 0 bases and 3 bases, with 9 bases remaining between them.

V is TRBV7-9 and J is TRBJ2-3, with D maybe TRBD1 (5 bases). The CDR3 runs to 16 residues. Germline V lookup: CDR1 SEHNR, CDR2 FQNEAQ (reference sequence). V shed 1 base and J shed 6 bases, with 17 bases lying between them. The DNA of the CDR3 is TGTGCCAGCAGCTTAGTTTCAGGGCCGAAACGGGATACGCAGTATTTT. As protein: CASSLVSGPKRDTQYF. The variable domain in full, completed from reference TRBV7-9 and TRBJ2-3, reads DTGVSQNPRHKITKRGQNVTFRCDPISEHNRLYWYRQTLGQGPEFLTYFQNEAQLEKSRLLSDRFSAERPKGSFSTLEIQRTEQGDSAMYLCASSLVSGPKRDTQYFGPGTRLTVL.

This chain connects TRBV5-1 to TRBJ1-2; D not certain. Germline CDR1 reads SGHRS; CDR2 reads YFSETQ. The CDR3 is 14 amino acids. The V gene lost 4 bases and the J gene lost 4 bases, with 14 bases spanning the gap. The CDR3 DNA reads TGCGCCAGCAGCCTCTCTGGACTGTCCTATGGCTACACCTTC. Translated: CASSLSGLSYGYTF. Complete variable domain (other parts from reference TRBV5-1 and TRBJ1-2): KAGVTQTPRYLIKTRGQQVTLSCSPISGHRSVSWYQQTPGQGLQFLFEYFSETQRNKGNFPGRFSGRQFSNSRSEMNVSTLELGDSALYLCASSLSGLSYGYTFGSGTRLTVV.

J is TRBJ2-7 and V is TRBV7-6, with TRBD2 as a possible D gene (5 bases). This CDR3 is 14 amino acids long. Per the germline V gene, CDR1 is SGHVS and CDR2 is FNYEAQ. Between the trimmed V and J ends, which lost 0 bases and 3 bases, there was a span of 9 bases. The CDR3 reads CASSLAGDSYEQYF. The CDR3 DNA reads as TGTGCCAGCAGCTTAGCGGGAGATAGCTACGAGCAGTACTTC.

V is TRBV19 and J is TRBJ1-1; D perhaps matches TRBD1 (5 bases). CDR3 length: 14 amino acids. Germline CDR1 is LNHDA and CDR2 is SQIVND (reference sequence). Trimming took 9 bases from V and 1 from J, leaving 15 bases between them. The CDR3 protein is CASPDISGNTEAFF. The CDR3 coding sequence is TGTGCCAGCCCGGACATTTCGGGGAACACTGAAGCTTTCTTT.

This chain uses TRBV18 with TRBJ1-2; tentatively, D is TRBD1 (5 bases). With 3 bases removed from V and 5 bases from J, the gap between germline ends came to 16 bases. Germline V gene sequence: CDR1 KGHSH, CDR2 LQKENI. The CDR3 is made up of 15 amino acids. This CDR3 is CASSPGQASGYGYTF. CDR3 nucleotides: TGTGCCAGCTCACCCGGACAAGCTTCAGGGTATGGCTACACCTTC. The variable domain in full, completed from reference TRBV18 and TRBJ1-2, reads NAGVMQNPRHLVRRRGQEARLRCSPMKGHSHVYWYRQLPEEGLKFMVYLQKENIIDESGMPKERFSAEFPKEGPSILRIQQVVRGDSAAYFCASSPGQASGYGYTFGSGTRLTVV.

This clone was observed once. The V call is TRBV2, the J call TRBJ1-5; a possible D gene is TRBD1 (5 bases). This CDR3 is 15 amino acids long. Deletions cut 0 bases from V and 7 bases from J, with 13 bases between. Germline V gene sequence: CDR1 SNHLY, CDR2 FYNNEI. This CDR3 is CASSEALPGRQPQHF. The CDR3 DNA follows: TGTGCCAGCAGTGAAGCGCTTCCAGGGAGGCAGCCCCAGCATTTT.

In its sample, this clone was seen once. This chain connects TRBV6-4 to TRBJ2-5; 8 nucleotides align to TRBD2. This CDR3 contains 16 residues. After removal of 0 bases from V and 5 bases from J, the junction contained 8 bases not matched to a gene. In germline, CDR1 is MRHNA, CDR2 SNTAGT. The CDR3 loop reads CASSDSREDLRETQYF. The CDR3 DNA reads as TGTGCCAGCAGTGACTCGCGGGAGGACCTCAGGGAGACCCAGTACTTC.